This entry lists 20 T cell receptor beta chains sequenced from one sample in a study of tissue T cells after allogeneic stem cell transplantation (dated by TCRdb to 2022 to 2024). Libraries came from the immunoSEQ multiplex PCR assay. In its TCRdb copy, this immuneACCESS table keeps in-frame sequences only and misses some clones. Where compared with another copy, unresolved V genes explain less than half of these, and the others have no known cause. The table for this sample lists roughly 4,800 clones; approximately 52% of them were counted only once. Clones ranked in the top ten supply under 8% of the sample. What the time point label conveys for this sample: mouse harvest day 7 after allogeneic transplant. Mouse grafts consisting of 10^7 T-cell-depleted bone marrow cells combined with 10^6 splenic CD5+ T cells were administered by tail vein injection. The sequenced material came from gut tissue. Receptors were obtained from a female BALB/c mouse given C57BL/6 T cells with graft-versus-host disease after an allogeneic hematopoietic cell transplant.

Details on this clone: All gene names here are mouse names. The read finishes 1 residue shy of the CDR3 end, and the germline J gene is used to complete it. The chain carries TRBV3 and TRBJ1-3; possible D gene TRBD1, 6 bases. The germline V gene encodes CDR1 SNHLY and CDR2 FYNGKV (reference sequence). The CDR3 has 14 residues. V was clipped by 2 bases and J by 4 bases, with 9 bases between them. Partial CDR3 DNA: TGTGCCAGCAGCTTACAGGGGAGGGGAAATACGCTCTAT. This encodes CASSLQGRGNTLY. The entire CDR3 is CASSLQGRGNTLYF.

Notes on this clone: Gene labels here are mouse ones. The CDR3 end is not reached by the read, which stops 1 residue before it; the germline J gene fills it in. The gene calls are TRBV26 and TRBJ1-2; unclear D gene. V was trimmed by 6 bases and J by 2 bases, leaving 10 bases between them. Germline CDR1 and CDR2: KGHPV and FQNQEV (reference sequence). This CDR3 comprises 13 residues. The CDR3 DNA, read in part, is TGTGCCAGCAGGCTAACATGGAACTCCGACTACACC. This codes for CASRLTWNSDYT. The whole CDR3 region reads CASRLTWNSDYTF.

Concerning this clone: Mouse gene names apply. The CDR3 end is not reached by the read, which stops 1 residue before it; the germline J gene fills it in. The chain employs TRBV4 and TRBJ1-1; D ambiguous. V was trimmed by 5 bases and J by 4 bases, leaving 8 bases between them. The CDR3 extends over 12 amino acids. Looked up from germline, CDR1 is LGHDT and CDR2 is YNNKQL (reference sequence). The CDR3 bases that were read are TGTGCCAGCAGCCGCGACATCACAGAAGTCTTC. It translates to CASSRDITEVF. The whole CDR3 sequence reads CASSRDITEVFF.

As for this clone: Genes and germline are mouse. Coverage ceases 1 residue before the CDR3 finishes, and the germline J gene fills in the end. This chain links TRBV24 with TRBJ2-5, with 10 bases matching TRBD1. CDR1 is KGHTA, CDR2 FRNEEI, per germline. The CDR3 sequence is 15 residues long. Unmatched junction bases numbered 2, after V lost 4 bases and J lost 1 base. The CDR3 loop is CASSRTGGDQDTQYF. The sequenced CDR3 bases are TGTGCCAGCAGTCGGACAGGGGGAGACCAAGACACCCAGTAC.

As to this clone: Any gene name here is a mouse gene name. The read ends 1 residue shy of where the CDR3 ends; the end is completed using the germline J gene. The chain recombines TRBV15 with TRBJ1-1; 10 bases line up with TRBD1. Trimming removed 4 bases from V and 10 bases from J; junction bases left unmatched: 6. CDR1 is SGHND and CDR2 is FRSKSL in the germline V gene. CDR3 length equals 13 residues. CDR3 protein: CASSSGTGEGVFF. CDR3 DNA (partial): TGTGCCAGCAGTTCCGGGACAGGGGAGGGAGTCTTC.

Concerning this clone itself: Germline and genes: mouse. The CDR3 here is CASSLDINQDTQYF. CDR3 bases read: TGTGCCAGCTCCCTAGACATTAACCAAGACACCCAGTAC. The rearrangement joins TRBV12-2 to TRBJ2-5, with unresolved D. The CDR3 end falls 1 residue outside the read, so it is completed with the germline J gene. V dropped 4 bases and J dropped 0 bases, with 10 bases sitting between them. Germline loops: CDR1 SGHLS, CDR2 HYDKME. The CDR3 sequence is 14 residues long.

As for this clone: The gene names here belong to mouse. This CDR3 reads CSSSHPDWGYEQYF. CDR3 DNA (partial): TGCTCCAGCAGTCATCCGGACTGGGGGTATGAACAGTAC. The rearrangement joins TRBV23 to TRBJ2-7; the tabulated D call, TRBD2, remains unverified against the DNA. The observed sequence ends 1 residue before the CDR3 terminus, with the missing tail filled in from the germline J gene. CDR3 length equals 14 residues. Germline V gene data show CDR1 as KGHTA and CDR2 as FQNQQP.

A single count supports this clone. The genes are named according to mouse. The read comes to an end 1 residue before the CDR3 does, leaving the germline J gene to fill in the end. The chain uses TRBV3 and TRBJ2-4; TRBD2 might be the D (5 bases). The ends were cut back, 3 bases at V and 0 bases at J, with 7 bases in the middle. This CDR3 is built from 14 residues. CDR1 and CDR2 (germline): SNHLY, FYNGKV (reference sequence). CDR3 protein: CASSLAGSQNTLYF. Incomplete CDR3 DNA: TGTGCCAGCAGCTTGGCTGGGAGTCAAAACACCTTGTAC.

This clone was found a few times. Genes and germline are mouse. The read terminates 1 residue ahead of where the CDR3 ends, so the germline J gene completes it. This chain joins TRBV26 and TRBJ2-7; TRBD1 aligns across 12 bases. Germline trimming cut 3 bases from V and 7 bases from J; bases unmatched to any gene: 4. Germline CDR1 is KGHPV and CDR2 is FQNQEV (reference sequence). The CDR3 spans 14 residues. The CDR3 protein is CASSLRDRGREQYF. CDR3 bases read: TGTGCCAGCAGTCTCCGGGACAGGGGGCGGGAACAGTAC.

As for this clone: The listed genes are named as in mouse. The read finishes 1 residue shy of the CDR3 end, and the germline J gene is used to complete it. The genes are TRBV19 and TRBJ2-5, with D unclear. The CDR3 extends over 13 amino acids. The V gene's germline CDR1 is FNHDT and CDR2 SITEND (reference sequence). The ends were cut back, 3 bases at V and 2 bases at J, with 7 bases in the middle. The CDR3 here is CASSKPLQDTQYF. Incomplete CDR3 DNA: TGTGCCAGCAGTAAACCGCTCCAAGACACCCAGTAC.

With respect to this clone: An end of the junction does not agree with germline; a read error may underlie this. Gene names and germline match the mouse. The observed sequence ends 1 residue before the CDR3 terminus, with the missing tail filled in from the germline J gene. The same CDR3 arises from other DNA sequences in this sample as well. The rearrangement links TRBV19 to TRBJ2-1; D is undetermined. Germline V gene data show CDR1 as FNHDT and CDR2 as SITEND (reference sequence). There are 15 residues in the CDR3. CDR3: CASSITAFNYAEQFF. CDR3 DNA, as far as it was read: TGCGCCAGCAGTATCACAGCCTTTAACTATGCTGAGCAGTTC.

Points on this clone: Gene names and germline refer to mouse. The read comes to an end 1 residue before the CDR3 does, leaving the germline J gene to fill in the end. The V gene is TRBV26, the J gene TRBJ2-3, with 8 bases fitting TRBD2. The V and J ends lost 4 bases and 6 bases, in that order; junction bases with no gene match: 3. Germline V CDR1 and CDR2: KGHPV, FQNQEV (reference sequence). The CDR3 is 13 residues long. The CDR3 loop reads CASSPDWVETLYF. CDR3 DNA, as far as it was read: TGTGCCAGCAGTCCGGACTGGGTTGAAACGCTGTAT.

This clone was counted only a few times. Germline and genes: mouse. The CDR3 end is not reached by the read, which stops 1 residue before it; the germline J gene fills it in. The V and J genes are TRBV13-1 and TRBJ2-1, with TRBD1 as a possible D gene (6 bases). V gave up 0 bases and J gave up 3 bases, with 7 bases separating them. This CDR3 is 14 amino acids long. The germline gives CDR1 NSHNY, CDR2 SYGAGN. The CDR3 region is CASSDGDTYAEQFF. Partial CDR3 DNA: TGTGCCAGCAGTGATGGGGACACCTATGCTGAGCAGTTC.

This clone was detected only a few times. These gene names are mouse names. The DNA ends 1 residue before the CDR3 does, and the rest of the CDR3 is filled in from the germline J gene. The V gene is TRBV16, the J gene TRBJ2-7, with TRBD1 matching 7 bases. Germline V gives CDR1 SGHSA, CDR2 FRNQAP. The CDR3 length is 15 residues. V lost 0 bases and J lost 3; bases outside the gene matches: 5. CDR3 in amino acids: CASSLDLAGGYEQYF. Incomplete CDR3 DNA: TGTGCAAGCAGCTTAGATCTGGCAGGGGGCTATGAACAGTAC.

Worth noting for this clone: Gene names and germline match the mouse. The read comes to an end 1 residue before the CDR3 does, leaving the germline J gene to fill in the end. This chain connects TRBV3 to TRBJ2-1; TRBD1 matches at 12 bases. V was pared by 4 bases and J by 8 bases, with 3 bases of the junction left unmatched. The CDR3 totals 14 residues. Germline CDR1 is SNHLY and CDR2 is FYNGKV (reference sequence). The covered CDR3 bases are TGTGCCAGCAGCTCCCGGGACAGGGGGCCTGAGCAGTTC. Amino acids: CASSSRDRGPEQF. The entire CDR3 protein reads CASSSRDRGPEQFF.

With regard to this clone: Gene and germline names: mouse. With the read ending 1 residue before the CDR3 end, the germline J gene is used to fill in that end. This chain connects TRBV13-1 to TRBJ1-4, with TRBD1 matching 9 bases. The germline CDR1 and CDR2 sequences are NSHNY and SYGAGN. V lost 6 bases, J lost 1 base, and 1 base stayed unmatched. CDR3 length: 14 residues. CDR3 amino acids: CASKDRGSNERLFF. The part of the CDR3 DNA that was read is TGTGCCAGCAAGGACAGGGGTTCCAACGAAAGATTATTT. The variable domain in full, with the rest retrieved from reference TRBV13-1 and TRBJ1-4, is EAAVTQSPRNKVTVTGGNVTLSCRQTNSHNYMYWYRQDTGHGLRLIHYSYGAGNLRIGDVPDGYKATRTTQEDFFLLLELASPSQTSLYFCASKDRGSNERLFFGHGTKLSVL.

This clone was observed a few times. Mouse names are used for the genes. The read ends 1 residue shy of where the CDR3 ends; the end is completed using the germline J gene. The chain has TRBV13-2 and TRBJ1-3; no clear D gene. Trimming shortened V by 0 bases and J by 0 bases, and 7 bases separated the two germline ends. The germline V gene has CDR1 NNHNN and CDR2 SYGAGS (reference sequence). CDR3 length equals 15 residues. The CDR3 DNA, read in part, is TGTGCCAGCGGTGATGCACACCATTCTGGAAATACGCTCTAT. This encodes CASGDAHHSGNTLY. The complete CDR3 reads CASGDAHHSGNTLYF.

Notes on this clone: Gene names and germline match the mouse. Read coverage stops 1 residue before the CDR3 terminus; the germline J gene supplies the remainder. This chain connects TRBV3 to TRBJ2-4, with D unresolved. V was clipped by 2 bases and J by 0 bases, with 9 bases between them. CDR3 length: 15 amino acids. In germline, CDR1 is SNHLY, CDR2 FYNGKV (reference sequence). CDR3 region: CASSLSHRSQNTLYF. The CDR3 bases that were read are TGTGCCAGCAGCTTATCCCACAGAAGTCAAAACACCTTGTAC.

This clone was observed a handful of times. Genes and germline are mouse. The part of the CDR3 DNA that was read is TGTGCCAGCAGTAGTGGAAACACAGAAGTCTTC. This encodes CASSSGNTEVF. The whole CDR3 is CASSSGNTEVFF. J is TRBJ1-1 and V is TRBV26; no reliable D call. The CDR3 end falls 1 residue outside the read, so it is completed with the germline J gene. V was pared by 5 bases and J by 1 base, with 5 bases between. CDR3 length: 12 amino acids. The germline CDR1 and CDR2 sequences are KGHPV and FQNQEV (reference sequence).

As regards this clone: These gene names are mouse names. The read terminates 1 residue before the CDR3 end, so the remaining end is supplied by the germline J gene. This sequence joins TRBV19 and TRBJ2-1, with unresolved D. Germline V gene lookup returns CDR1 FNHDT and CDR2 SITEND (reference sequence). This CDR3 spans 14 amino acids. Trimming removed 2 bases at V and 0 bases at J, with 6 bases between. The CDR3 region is CASSIGNNYAEQFF. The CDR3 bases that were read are TGTGCCAGCAGTATTGGAAATAACTATGCTGAGCAGTTC.